The 5 T cell receptor beta chains given below trace back to one sample, sequenced in a study of cytomegalovirus exposure and HLA in healthy donors. Primers: 60 Vbeta forward and 13 Jbeta reverse. Produced via immunoSEQ multiplex PCR; TCRdb's table is partial and in-frame only. The sample shows 150,000 to 200,000 clones, around 79% of them seen only once. Material for sequencing was PBMCs. The receptors were sampled from a man in his forties or fifties in good health and CMV-seropositive.

This chain uses TRBV5-6 with TRBJ1-2; 8 bases fit TRBD1. Germline CDR1 SGHDT, CDR2 YYEEEE. Trimming cost V 4 bases and J 4 bases; bases outside gene matches: 3. The CDR3 has 13 amino acids. The CDR3 spells CASSQGQVYGYTF. DNA of the CDR3: TGTGCCAGCAGCCAGGGACAGGTCTATGGCTACACCTTC.

The chain has TRBV9 and TRBJ2-1, with TRBD2 identical over 8 bases. Germline CDR1 reads SGDLS; CDR2 reads YYNGEE. The CDR3 is made up of 16 amino acids. V lost 3 bases and J lost 2; bases outside the gene matches: 7. This CDR3 is CASSALAGYAYNEQFF. The CDR3 bases are TGTGCCAGCAGCGCGTTAGCGGGGTACGCCTACAATGAGCAGTTCTTC. The full variable domain, with the rest looked up from reference TRBV9 and TRBJ2-1, is DSGVTQTPKHLITATGQRVTLRCSPRSGDLSVYWYQQSLDQGLQFLIQYYNGEERAKGNILERFSAQQFPDLHSELNLSSLELGDSALYFCASSALAGYAYNEQFFGPGTRLTVL.

The chain couples TRBV5-1 to TRBJ2-3, with D tentatively TRBD2 (5 bases). Germline V gives CDR1 SGHRS, CDR2 YFSETQ. CDR3 length: 16 residues. Between the trimmed V and J ends, which lost 0 bases and 2 bases, there was a span of 13 bases. DNA of the CDR3: TGCGCCAGCAGCTTGGTTGAGGGTGTAGACACAGATACGCAGTATTTT. Translation: CASSLVEGVDTDTQYF.

The rearrangement links TRBV29-1 to TRBJ2-1; a possible D gene is TRBD2 (6 bases). V lost 5 bases and J 0 bases, leaving 11 bases between the germline ends. CDR1 and CDR2 (germline): SQVTM, ANQGSEA. The CDR3 extends over 14 amino acids. CDR3 DNA sequence: TGCAGCGTTCACGGGGGACCCTCCTACAATGAGCAGTTCTTC. This gives the protein CSVHGGPSYNEQFF.

This clone occurred once. As DNA, the CDR3 is TGCGCCAGCAGCTTCAGGGACAATGAGCAGTTCTTC. This gives the protein CASSFRDNEQFF. This chain joins TRBV5-1 and TRBJ2-1; possibly TRBD1 for D (5 bases). Germline V gene lookup returns CDR1 SGHRS and CDR2 YFSETQ. The CDR3 totals 12 residues. Trimming stripped 2 bases from V and 5 bases from J, with 5 bases between.